This is a list of T cell receptor beta chains from one sample in a study of somatic mutations in cytotoxic T cells in rheumatoid arthritis. The data were produced by immunoSEQ multiplex PCR, yet TCRdb's version contains in-frame clones alone and is incomplete. Of tens of thousands of clones listed, more than 80% are singletons. Material for sequencing was CD8+ T cells sorted from blood. The receptor set was obtained from a middle-aged man in good health. Both conserved end residues are part of each CDR3. Rows may omit the clone size; those that give it use once, few, many or a size class.

abundance: -; v_gene: TRBV10-2; CDR3aa: CASSRKRGTSGINNEQFF
abundance: few; v_gene: TRBV6-5; CDR3aa: CASSDSPGNGYTF
abundance: -; v_gene: TRBV4-1; CDR3aa: CASSVRDIGNTIYF
abundance: -; v_gene: TRBV6-5; CDR3aa: CASRPTGRNQPQHF
abundance: -; v_gene: TRBV4-2; CDR3aa: CASSHLAGENQETQYF
abundance: few; v_gene: TRBV7-9; CDR3aa: CASRTGDQPQHF
abundance: -; v_gene: TRBV7-9; CDR3aa: CASSLVVENTEAFF
abundance: few; v_gene: TRBV27; CDR3aa: CASSLSGDGNTEAFF
abundance: -; v_gene: TRBV27; CDR3aa: CASSLSTSGQETQYF
abundance: -; v_gene: TRBV9; CDR3aa: CASSPRRAGELFF
abundance: -; v_gene: TRBV6-4; CDR3aa: CASGRHSNTGELFF
abundance: once; v_gene: TRBV29-1; CDR3aa: CSVVGSRYEQYF
abundance: -; v_gene: TRBV4-1; CDR3aa: CASSPGTGETQYF
abundance: once; v_gene: TRBV13; CDR3aa: CASSPGTSGAYEQYF
abundance: -; v_gene: TRBV27; CDR3aa: CASSLFGTNTEAFF
abundance: -; v_gene: TRBV10-3; CDR3aa: CAISEVDRGKSNYGYTF
abundance: -; v_gene: TRBV27; CDR3aa: CASSFLRTGEGSYEQYF
abundance: -; v_gene: TRBV28; CDR3aa: CASSLYIGRGENTEAFF
abundance: few; v_gene: TRBV4-3; CDR3aa: CASSQTGTEPSYEQYF
abundance: once; v_gene: TRBV27; CDR3aa: CASSLSSSGIAKNIQYF
abundance: -; v_gene: TRBV9; CDR3aa: CASSELAGGADTQYF
abundance: -; v_gene: TRBV6-5; CDR3aa: CASSYNGEGVPYGYTF
abundance: -; v_gene: TRBV28; CDR3aa: CASSLHGLQETQYF
abundance: -; v_gene: TRBV19; CDR3aa: CASSISGAGQPQHF
abundance: -; v_gene: TRBV2; CDR3aa: CASTLRDRGTTEAFF
abundance: -; v_gene: TRBV7-6; CDR3aa: CASSSSSNEQYF
abundance: -; v_gene: TRBV6-5; CDR3aa: CASSGQFEQYF
abundance: -; v_gene: TRBV27; CDR3aa: CASSYHTRDPGFF
abundance: -; v_gene: TRBV10-2; CDR3aa: CASSDLHGLAGGPPYNEQFF
abundance: few; v_gene: TRBV6-5; CDR3aa: CASSYGTGDYEAFF
abundance: -; v_gene: TRBV7-8; CDR3aa: CASGKASYNEQFF
abundance: -; v_gene: TRBV7-6; CDR3aa: CASSFEPGQGDTEAFF
abundance: -; v_gene: TRBV5-1; CDR3aa: CASSVGTSGTNEQFF